The 29 T cell receptor beta chains below come from one sample, sequenced in a study of radiation and T cells in renal cell carcinoma. Sequencing used immunoSEQ multiplex PCR; TCRdb keeps in-frame clones, though not all of them. The sample has some 80,000 clones, 70% to 90% seen once; the top ten hold more than 20%. Time point indicated: blood 2 weeks post-SBRT. Indicated treatment: 15 Gy SBRT to primary tumor, nephrectomy 4 weeks later. Sequencing was performed on blood, taken from a patient whose treatment included radiotherapy and nephrectomy. The receptors come from a woman aged 45 to 65 with renal cell carcinoma.

The chain has TRBV6-5 and TRBJ2-5; D is possibly TRBD1 (5 bases). V was cut by 5 bases and J by 2 bases, with 9 bases left in between. Germline V lookup: CDR1 MNHEY, CDR2 SVGAGI. The CDR3 is 13 residues long. The CDR3 is CASSPWTQETQYF. The DNA of the CDR3 is TGTGCCAGCAGTCCCTGGACACAAGAGACCCAGTACTTC.

The chain links TRBV10-3 to TRBJ1-3; D perhaps matches TRBD1 (5 bases). The germline V and J ends were trimmed by 3 bases and 3 bases, with 9 bases remaining between them. This CDR3 region has 14 residues. The germline V gene has CDR1 ENHRY and CDR2 SYGVKD. The CDR3, as DNA: TGTGCCATCAGTGATCGGGACGGTGGAAACACCATATATTTT. Residues: CAISDRDGGNTIYF.

Here the CDR3 reads CASSEDTYEQYF. CDR3 bases: TGTGCCAGCAGTGAAGACACCTACGAGCAGTACTTC. The gene calls are TRBV2 and TRBJ2-7; D gene unclear. Looked up from germline, CDR1 is SNHLY and CDR2 is FYNNEI. The length of the CDR3 is 12 residues. Trimming left V 1 base short and J 2 bases short, with 3 bases between.

The chain joins TRBV5-4 to TRBJ1-3; D not resolved. V was pared by 4 bases and J by 0 bases, with 14 bases between. The CDR3 totals 16 residues. CDR1 is SGHNT, CDR2 YYREEE, per germline (reference sequence). CDR3: CASSPDVKISGNTIYF. DNA of the CDR3: TGTGCCAGCAGCCCCGATGTAAAGATCTCTGGAAACACCATATATTTT.

This clone appeared once. The gene calls are TRBV5-4 and TRBJ1-4, with D possibly TRBD1 on 6 matching bases. This CDR3 has 14 amino acids. V was clipped by 4 bases and J by 5 bases, with 12 bases between them. The germline V gene encodes CDR1 SGHNT and CDR2 YYREEE (reference sequence). DNA of the CDR3: TGTGCCAGCAGCCTGGGGGCCGGCAATGAAAAACTGTTTTTT. Protein sequence: CASSLGAGNEKLFF.

This clone turned up a few times. The rearrangement joins TRBV14 to TRBJ1-5, with 9 positions matching TRBD1. This CDR3 is built from 15 residues. Germline V CDR1 and CDR2: SGHDN, FVKESK. The V gene end was trimmed by 4 bases and the J gene end by 7 bases; junction bases not matched to a gene: 8. The CDR3 is CASSPGGTGNQPQHF. In DNA, the CDR3 is TGTGCCAGCAGCCCGGGGGGGACAGGGAACCAGCCCCAGCATTTT. Looking up the rest from reference TRBV14 and TRBJ1-5 gives the full variable domain: EAGVTQFPSHSVIEKGQTVTLRCDPISGHDNLYWYRRVMGKEIKFLLHFVKESKQDESGMPNNRFLAERTGGTYSTLKVQPAELEDSGVYFCASSPGGTGNQPQHFGDGTRLSIL.

This rearrangement joins TRBV5-4 to TRBJ2-5; 10 nucleotides align to TRBD2. Per germline, CDR1 SGHNT and CDR2 YYREEE (reference sequence). The CDR3 extends over 15 amino acids. V lost 4 bases and J lost 5; bases outside the gene matches: 8. The CDR3, as DNA: TGTGCCAGCAGCCGCGCCGGGACTAGCGAGGAGACCCAGTACTTC. Translation: CASSRAGTSEETQYF.

The CDR3 nucleotides are TGTGCCAGCAGCTCTCTCTCCCTGGGAGCAGATACGCAGTATTTT. Its translation is CASSSLSLGADTQYF. The chain recombines TRBV7-6 with TRBJ2-3; the D gene is possibly TRBD2 (5 bases). V was trimmed by 4 bases and J by 4 bases, leaving 15 bases between them. Germline loops: CDR1 SGHVS, CDR2 FNYEAQ. This CDR3 has 15 residues.

This clone has just one count. The rearrangement uses TRBV15 and TRBJ1-5; D possibly corresponds to TRBD1 (6 bases). CDR3 length: 15 amino acids. Germline values: CDR1 LNHNV, CDR2 YYDKDF (reference sequence). V shed 0 bases and J shed 5 bases, with 11 bases lying between them. For the CDR3, the DNA is TGTGCCACCAGCAGAGATCCGGGGGGGCATCAGCCCCAGCATTTT. This encodes CATSRDPGGHQPQHF.

V is TRBV6-5 and J is TRBJ2-2; TRBD1 aligns across 8 bases. Germline V gene lookup returns CDR1 MNHEY and CDR2 SVGAGI. V shed 4 bases and J 4 bases; nucleotides not matched to a gene: 5. The CDR3 is 15 amino acids. DNA of the CDR3: TGTGCCAGCAGTTTAGGACAGGGCGGCACCGGGGAGCTGTTTTTT. Its translation: CASSLGQGGTGELFF.

V gene TRBV7-8 combines with J gene TRBJ2-2; D is possibly TRBD1 or TRBD2 (6 bases each). CDR3 length: 13 residues. From germline, CDR1 is SGHVS and CDR2 FQNEAQ. CDR3: CAQSGAATGELFF. The CDR3 DNA reads as TGTGCGCAATCGGGGGCGGCCACCGGGGAGCTGTTTTTT.

The genes are TRBV5-6 and TRBJ2-1; a possible D gene is TRBD2 (6 bases). In germline, CDR1 is SGHDT, CDR2 YYEEEE. This CDR3 spans 16 amino acids. The V gene lost 0 bases and the J gene lost 0 bases, with 10 bases spanning the gap. The CDR3 DNA follows: TGTGCCAGCAGCTTGGTAGCGGCTCGCTCCTACAATGAGCAGTTCTTC. It codes for CASSLVAARSYNEQFF.

V usage is TRBV28 and J usage is TRBJ1-3; D ambiguous. The CDR3 spans 17 residues. Trimming took off 5 bases at V and 0 bases at J, with 17 bases between the two ends. The germline CDR1 and CDR2 sequences are MDHEN and SYDVKM. For the CDR3, the DNA is TGTGCCAGCAGTATCCCCCTAGGCGGAGACTCTGGAAACACCATATATTTT. It translates to CASSIPLGGDSGNTIYF.

CDR3 nucleotides: TGTGCCAGCAGAGGGACTAGCGGGAGGAGGTACAATGAGCAGTTCTTC. As protein: CASRGTSGRRYNEQFF. This chain connects TRBV25-1 to TRBJ2-1, with 15 bases aligning to TRBD2. Germline V lookup: CDR1 MGHDK, CDR2 SYGVNS. The J segment lost 4 bases and the V segment lost 6 bases, leaving 4 bases of the junction unmatched. This CDR3 has 16 residues.

The gene calls are TRBV28 and TRBJ1-2; 8 nucleotides match TRBD1. Germline V gives CDR1 MDHEN, CDR2 SYDVKM. The CDR3 length is 14 residues. With V trimmed by 7 bases and J by 2 bases, 6 bases remained unmatched. This CDR3 is CASTTGGWNYGYTF. DNA of the CDR3: TGTGCCAGCACCACAGGGGGTTGGAACTATGGCTACACCTTC.

V gene TRBV5-5 combines with J gene TRBJ2-1; 7 bases agree with TRBD1. The trim removed 6 bases at V and 8 bases at J, leaving 11 bases unmatched. This CDR3 has 14 residues. Germline V lookup: CDR1 SGHKS, CDR2 YYEKEE (reference sequence). The CDR3 loop reads CASTTGARGYEQFF. CDR3 DNA: TGTGCCAGCACCACAGGGGCCAGGGGATATGAGCAGTTCTTC.

V is TRBV5-1 and J is TRBJ2-1; D possibly uses TRBD1 or TRBD2 (6 bases each). The V end lost 4 bases, the J end lost 14 bases, and 16 bases lay between the germline ends. The CDR3 is 12 residues long. Germline CDR1 reads SGHRS; CDR2 reads YFSETQ. CDR3: CASSVSGGQKFF. The CDR3 bases are TGCGCCAGCAGCGTATCCGGGGGACAAAAGTTCTTC. The full variable domain, rest sourced from reference TRBV5-1 and TRBJ2-1, is KAGVTQTPRYLIKTRGQQVTLSCSPISGHRSVSWYQQTPGQGLQFLFEYFSETQRNKGNFPGRFSGRQFSNSRSEMNVSTLELGDSALYLCASSVSGGQKFFGPGTRLTVL.

This clone has just one count. The chain links TRBV18 to TRBJ2-1; 8 nucleotides line up with TRBD1. This CDR3 is built from 15 residues. Germline V gene data show CDR1 as KGHSH and CDR2 as LQKENI. Trimming took 5 bases from V and 9 from J; bases not matched to a gene: 12. CDR3 coding DNA: TGTGCCAGCTCATTCGGACAGGGCGTAGGTATTGAGCAGTTCTTC. Translation gives CASSFGQGVGIEQFF. The whole variable domain, remainder taken from reference TRBV18 and TRBJ2-1, is NAGVMQNPRHLVRRRGQEARLRCSPMKGHSHVYWYRQLPEEGLKFMVYLQKENIIDESGMPKERFSAEFPKEGPSILRIQQVVRGDSAAYFCASSFGQGVGIEQFFGPGTRLTVL.

The chain couples TRBV5-1 to TRBJ1-1, with 10 nucleotides matching TRBD1. Per the germline V gene, CDR1 is SGHRS and CDR2 is YFSETQ. The CDR3 length is 14 residues. Losses at the gene ends were 7 bases for V and 4 bases for J; bases not matched to a gene: 7. This CDR3 reads CASGGTGVSTEAFF. The DNA for the CDR3 is TGCGCCAGCGGGGGGACAGGGGTGAGCACTGAAGCTTTCTTT. The complete variable domain, with remaining parts taken from reference TRBV5-1 and TRBJ1-1, reads KAGVTQTPRYLIKTRGQQVTLSCSPISGHRSVSWYQQTPGQGLQFLFEYFSETQRNKGNFPGRFSGRQFSNSRSEMNVSTLELGDSALYLCASGGTGVSTEAFFGQGTRLTVV.

This clone occurred once. The gene calls are TRBV6-5 and TRBJ1-2; 10 nucleotides match TRBD1. V lost 0 bases, J lost 4 bases, and 5 bases stayed unmatched. The CDR3 spans 16 residues. Germline V lookup: CDR1 MNHEY, CDR2 SVGAGI. CDR3 residues: CASSYSTGGRVYGYTF. As DNA, the CDR3 is TGTGCCAGCAGTTACTCGACAGGGGGCAGAGTCTATGGCTACACCTTC.

This rearrangement joins TRBV7-2 to TRBJ2-1; possibly TRBD1 for D (5 bases). With 3 bases removed from V and 4 bases from J, the gap between germline ends came to 16 bases. CDR1 is SGHTA and CDR2 is FQGNSA in the germline V gene. The CDR3 runs 16 residues. The CDR3 here is CASSLGRVGLYNEQFF. CDR3 in DNA: TGTGCCAGCAGCTTGGGCAGGGTTGGCCTTTACAATGAGCAGTTCTTC.

This rearrangement joins TRBV6-5 to TRBJ2-1; possibly TRBD1 for D (6 bases). CDR1 and CDR2 (germline): MNHEY, SVGAGI. V dropped 0 bases and J dropped 1 base, with 10 bases sitting between them. The CDR3 extends over 16 amino acids. The CDR3 coding sequence is TGTGCCAGCAGTTACTCGCCAGGGGCTTCCTACAATGAGCAGTTCTTC. Translated: CASSYSPGASYNEQFF.

The chain has TRBV4-3 and TRBJ2-5; the match to TRBD1 covers 9 bases. V lost 0 bases to trimming and J lost 2 bases; unmatched junction nucleotides: 10. The germline V gene has CDR1 LGHNA and CDR2 YSLEER. The CDR3 runs to 18 residues. The CDR3 sequence: CASSQEVDRGWGQETQYF. The CDR3 bases are TGCGCCAGCAGCCAAGAGGTGGACAGGGGATGGGGTCAAGAGACCCAGTACTTC.

This rearrangement joins TRBV6-6 to TRBJ2-5; D unclear. CDR1 and CDR2 (germline): MNHNY, SVGAGI (reference sequence). V lost 7 bases to trimming and J lost 4 bases, with 4 bases between them. The CDR3 is 10 residues long. The CDR3, as DNA: TGTGCCAGCAACAGAGAGACCCAGTACTTC. Amino acid sequence: CASNRETQYF.

This sequence joins TRBV30 and TRBJ2-4; TRBD2 matches 8 bases. This CDR3 region has 14 residues. CDR1 and CDR2 (germline): GTSNPN, SVGIG (reference sequence). After removal of 4 bases from V and 6 bases from J, the junction contained 8 bases not matched to a gene. In DNA, the CDR3 is TGTGCCTGGATGCCGGGGGGGCTGGGAAACATTCAGTACTTC. Protein: CAWMPGGLGNIQYF.

V gene TRBV6-6 combines with J gene TRBJ2-5; TRBD2 might be the D (5 bases). The CDR3 extends over 15 amino acids. Germline V CDR1 and CDR2: MNHNY, SVGAGI (reference sequence). V shed 6 bases and J shed 4 bases, with 18 bases lying between them. DNA for the CDR3: TGTGCCAGCAGGCGCCAACTAGATTGGGTAGAGACCCAGTACTTC. This codes for CASRRQLDWVETQYF.

The V gene is TRBV10-3, the J gene TRBJ2-7, with TRBD2 identical over 7 bases. The CDR3 extends over 13 amino acids. From germline, CDR1 is ENHRY and CDR2 SYGVKD. V shed 8 bases and J 6 bases; nucleotides not matched to a gene: 10. The CDR3 region has the DNA TGTGCCATCGCCAGGGACTATTCACTCGAGCAGTACTTC. This encodes CAIARDYSLEQYF.

The V call is TRBV27, the J call TRBJ1-3; 8 positions match TRBD1. Per germline, CDR1 MNHEY and CDR2 SMNVEV (reference sequence). CDR3 length: 17 amino acids. V shed 0 bases and J 0 bases; nucleotides not matched to a gene: 4. CDR3 loop: CASSLSYRGISGNTIYF. DNA for the CDR3: TGTGCCAGCAGTTTATCCTACAGGGGGATCTCTGGAAACACCATATATTTT.

The rearrangement uses TRBV5-5 and TRBJ2-5, with 9 bases fitting TRBD1. Germline V gene data show CDR1 as SGHKS and CDR2 as YYEKEE (reference sequence). V gave up 1 base and J gave up 2 bases; unmatched junction bases: 3. The CDR3 runs 15 residues. The CDR3 coding sequence is TGTGCCAGCAGCTTGAGGACAGGGGTACAAGAGACCCAGTACTTC. Protein: CASSLRTGVQETQYF.